This is a list of T cell receptor beta chains from one sample in a study of blood T cell repertoires in COVID-19. Here immunoSEQ multiplex PCR was the method, and the copy in TCRdb shows in-frame clones only, minus some. The table shows roughly 250,000 clones, with roughly 88% occurring only once. The sequenced material came from peripheral blood. The receptors shown here come from a human donor with COVID-19, enrolled during active disease. The donor label of this sample is uncertain. The CDR3 runs from the conserved cysteine through the conserved F or W.

CDR3: CASSFRREFTFHHNEQFF
V: TRBV27
J: TRBJ2-1

CDR3: CASSLTGGFNTEAFF
V: TRBV7-2
J: TRBJ1-1

CDR3: CASSPFKELFF
V: TRBV2
J: TRBJ2-2

CDR3: CASSIRQGTRGNTEAFF
V: TRBV13
J: TRBJ1-1

CDR3: CASSTTRRRTNYGYTF
V: TRBV11-2
J: TRBJ1-2

CDR3: CASTSGQGRNTIYF
V: TRBV6-5
J: TRBJ1-3

CDR3: CASSLDPSGVNYGYTF
V: TRBV5-1
J: TRBJ1-2

CDR3: CASSLARLTSGLPGELFF
V: TRBV27
J: TRBJ2-2

CDR3: CASSRAGSNQPQHF
V: TRBV9
J: TRBJ1-5

CDR3: CASSLALADSYGYTF
V: TRBV7-9
J: TRBJ1-2

CDR3: CASSTRTGGTDTQYF
V: TRBV7-2
J: TRBJ2-3

CDR3: CASSISRGQGEAFF
V: TRBV19
J: TRBJ1-1

CDR3: CASSLIGSGGTYEQYF
V: TRBV27
J: TRBJ2-7

CDR3: CASSVGTGWTGNTIYF
V: TRBV9
J: TRBJ1-3

CDR3: CASSPPTGLNTEAFF
V: TRBV18
J: TRBJ1-1

CDR3: CATKYSSQYGYTF
V: TRBV15
J: TRBJ1-2

CDR3: CASSKRGNDYGYTF
V: TRBV5-1
J: TRBJ1-2

CDR3: CASSYTAGGTEAFF
V: TRBV6-2/TRBV6-3
J: TRBJ1-1

CDR3: CASSLTVSRADTEAFF
V: TRBV5-1
J: TRBJ1-1

CDR3: CASSQDIVNSPLHF
V: TRBV3-1/TRBV3-2
J: TRBJ1-6

CDR3: CACQEGNTEAFF
V: TRBV12-3/TRBV12-4
J: TRBJ1-1

CDR3: CASGLAGVGGDTQYF
V: TRBV5-1
J: TRBJ2-3

CDR3: CASSPSVQGWYGYTF
V: TRBV7-2
J: TRBJ1-2

CDR3: CASSQDRRVSGNTIYF
V: TRBV4-1
J: TRBJ1-3

CDR3: CASSPLLADFQETQYF
V: TRBV3-1/TRBV3-2
J: TRBJ2-5

CDR3: CASTPVSYNEQFF
V: TRBV6-6
J: TRBJ2-1

CDR3: CASSLSRGGQGDSPLHF
V: TRBV4-1
J: TRBJ1-6

CDR3: CASSWGGRGGRSPLHF
V: TRBV5-6
J: TRBJ1-6

CDR3: CASSYSDREYSPLHF
V: TRBV6-5
J: TRBJ1-6

CDR3: CASSLDARVDEQYF
V: TRBV7-2
J: TRBJ2-7

CDR3: CASSPLNTGELFF
V: TRBV19
J: TRBJ2-2

CDR3: CASSPGLAGATRTDTQYF
V: TRBV5-4
J: TRBJ2-3

CDR3: CASSRTQGFQPQHF
V: TRBV28
J: TRBJ1-5

CDR3: CASSDPPRKNQPQHF
V: TRBV6-4
J: TRBJ1-5

CDR3: CASSSGDYTGELFF
V: TRBV19
J: TRBJ2-2

CDR3: CASSATLQENTEAFF
V: TRBV10-2
J: TRBJ1-1

CDR3: CASSQETDFYEQYF
V: TRBV4-1
J: TRBJ2-7

CDR3: CASSGARGGLGEKLFF
V: TRBV9
J: TRBJ1-4

CDR3: CASSSRLEETQYF
V: TRBV18
J: TRBJ2-5

CDR3: CSASGSRGAAFEAFF
V: TRBV20-1
J: TRBJ1-1

CDR3: CASSLGGAGGYTF
V: TRBV28
J: TRBJ1-2

CDR3: CASSLAWGQGGNQPQHF
V: TRBV7-2
J: TRBJ1-5

CDR3: CASSDILGAIGYGYTF
V: TRBV2
J: TRBJ1-2

CDR3: CASRTGTRETQYF
V: TRBV10-2
J: TRBJ2-5

CDR3: CASSPGTGETQYF
V: TRBV7-2
J: TRBJ2-5

CDR3: CASSRGQGGNTEAFF
V: TRBV6-5
J: TRBJ1-1

CDR3: CASSLAGTSGRSGNEQFF
V: TRBV7-2
J: TRBJ2-1

CDR3: CASSIQGTVEAFF
V: TRBV19
J: TRBJ1-1

CDR3: CASSPGTQTYEQYF
V: TRBV7-9
J: TRBJ2-7

CDR3: CASTLGAGREQFF
V: TRBV7-2
J: TRBJ2-1

CDR3: CASSVVWTSGNNEQFF
V: TRBV9
J: TRBJ2-1

CDR3: CASRPKTRQPNTEAFF
V: TRBV7-9
J: TRBJ1-1

CDR3: CASSEALLRGETQYF
V: TRBV25-1
J: TRBJ2-5

CDR3: CAISDARDQPQHF
V: TRBV10-3
J: TRBJ1-5

CDR3: CARYGSAGDLNEQFF
V: TRBV7-3
J: TRBJ2-1

CDR3: CASSLLGQFTSGGNTIYF
V: TRBV7-2
J: TRBJ1-3

CDR3: CASSQAPRTGGSDTQYF
V: TRBV3-1/TRBV3-2
J: TRBJ2-3

CDR3: CASSVEMSSYNEQFF
V: TRBV6-4
J: TRBJ2-1